The 15 T cell receptor beta chains below were found in one sample sequenced in a study of cytomegalovirus exposure and HLA in healthy donors. PCR used 60 Vbeta primers and 13 Jbeta primers. TCRdb's copy holds only in-frame clones and misses some; the assay was immunoSEQ multiplex PCR. This table holds 150,000 to 200,000 clones, roughly 13% found once. The sequenced sample was PBMCs. These receptors originate from a man aged 50 or older in good health and CMV-seropositive.

The rearrangement links TRBV7-2 to TRBJ2-1; D is undetermined. This CDR3 contains 11 residues. Trimming shortened V by 5 bases and J by 8 bases, and 7 bases separated the two germline ends. Germline values: CDR1 SGHTA, CDR2 FQGNSA. The CDR3 loop reads CASSAADEQFF. The CDR3 DNA reads TGTGCCAGCAGCGCCGCGGATGAGCAGTTCTTC.

This clone was counted only a few times. J is TRBJ1-1 and V is TRBV19; 7 bases map to TRBD1. The germline V gene has CDR1 LNHDA and CDR2 SQIVND (reference sequence). CDR3 length: 13 residues. After removal of 3 bases from V and 6 bases from J, the junction contained 4 bases not matched to a gene. The CDR3 sequence: CASSMSGTAEAFF. The CDR3 region has the DNA TGTGCCAGTAGTATGAGTGGGACAGCTGAAGCTTTCTTT. The variable domain in full, completed from reference TRBV19 and TRBJ1-1, reads DGGITQSPKYLFRKEGQNVTLSCEQNLNHDAMYWYRQDPGQGLRLIYYSQIVNDFQKGDIAEGYSVSREKKESFPLTVTSAQKNPTAFYLCASSMSGTAEAFFGQGTRLTVV.

Written as DNA, the CDR3 is TGTGCCAGCAGCACCCGAGTCCTGGAGACCCAGTACTTC. Encoded protein: CASSTRVLETQYF. The genes are TRBV7-8 and TRBJ2-5; D not certain. Between the trimmed V and J ends, which lost 5 bases and 5 bases, there was a span of 12 bases. There are 13 residues in the CDR3. Germline assignment: CDR1 SGHVS and CDR2 FQNEAQ. The full variable domain, completed using reference TRBV7-8 and TRBJ2-5, is GAGVSQSPRYKVAKRGQDVALRCDPISGHVSLFWYQQALGQGPEFLTYFQNEAQLDKSGLPSDRFFAERPEGSVSTLKIQRTQQEDSAVYLCASSTRVLETQYFGPGTRLLVL.

This chain connects TRBV5-1 to TRBJ1-2; D is ambiguous. Trimming shortened V by 0 bases and J by 4 bases, and 13 bases separated the two germline ends. The CDR3 contains 15 residues. The germline V gene has CDR1 SGHRS and CDR2 YFSETQ. DNA of the CDR3: TGCGCCAGCAGCTTGGATGCGGGGTCGAGCTATGGCTACACCTTC. This codes for CASSLDAGSSYGYTF.

This clone was counted only a few times. V gene TRBV10-1 combines with J gene TRBJ1-3, with 9 positions matching TRBD1. The CDR3 spans 15 residues. The germline gives CDR1 WNHNN, CDR2 SYGVQD (reference sequence). J gave up 3 bases and V 6 bases, and 6 bases lay outside the gene matches. The CDR3 is CASRKGQGFGNTIYF. The CDR3 nucleotides are TGCGCCAGCAGGAAGGGACAGGGTTTTGGAAACACCATATATTTT.

This clone was counted between two and nine times. V is TRBV5-6 and J is TRBJ2-4; TRBD2 is a possible D gene (6 bases). Germline CDR1 SGHDT, CDR2 YYEEEE. This CDR3 region has 14 residues. V lost 0 bases and J lost 8, with 12 bases in between. CDR3 nucleotide sequence: TGTGCCAGCAGCTTGGCGGGGAGGCGGGACATTCAGTACTTC. Translating gives CASSLAGRRDIQYF.

V is TRBV5-6 and J is TRBJ2-2, with 14 bases lining up with TRBD2. Germline V CDR1 and CDR2: SGHDT, YYEEEE. Trimming at V came to 2 bases and at J to 7 bases, leaving 7 bases not matched to a gene. The CDR3 runs 17 residues. The CDR3 protein is CASSFGLAGGSGGELFF. The CDR3 DNA is TGTGCCAGCAGCTTTGGACTAGCGGGGGGATCCGGCGGGGAGCTGTTTTTT.

The chain carries TRBV28 and TRBJ1-4; possibly TRBD1 for D (6 bases). This CDR3 is 15 amino acids long. V was trimmed by 4 bases and J by 3 bases, leaving 12 bases between them. Germline loops: CDR1 MDHEN, CDR2 SYDVKM. CDR3 residues: CASSSRTAPNEKLFF. CDR3 bases: TGTGCCAGCAGTTCCCGGACAGCGCCTAATGAAAAACTGTTTTTT.

CDR3 protein: CASSVAQDYGYTF. In nucleotides, the CDR3 is TGTGCCAGCAGCGTAGCCCAGGACTATGGCTACACCTTC. The rearrangement uses TRBV9 and TRBJ1-2; no definite D call. The germline V gene has CDR1 SGDLS and CDR2 YYNGEE. Trimming removed 0 bases at V and 3 bases at J, with 6 bases between. This CDR3 spans 13 amino acids.

This clone was seen only a few times. This rearrangement joins TRBV6-5 to TRBJ1-1; possibly TRBD1 for D (5 bases). Per the germline V gene, CDR1 is MNHEY and CDR2 is SVGAGI. V was pared by 1 base and J by 5 bases, with 14 bases between. CDR3 length: 15 residues. CDR3 bases: TGTGCCAGCAGTTACTTCGGGGGAGTCGGGACTGAAGCTTTCTTT. Translated, it gives CASSYFGGVGTEAFF.

This clone was observed a handful of times. The chain carries TRBV14 and TRBJ2-5; D may be TRBD1 (6 bases). The V gene lost 4 bases and the J gene lost 2 bases, with 11 bases spanning the gap. CDR1 is SGHDN and CDR2 is FVKESK in the germline V gene. The CDR3 extends over 14 amino acids. CDR3 DNA: TGTGCCAGCAGCCCCCTGGACAGACAAGAGACCCAGTACTTC. Translated: CASSPLDRQETQYF.

V is TRBV19 and J is TRBJ2-7; D gene uncertain. The ends were cut back, 5 bases at V and 0 bases at J, with 5 bases in the middle. This CDR3 is built from 12 residues. From germline, CDR1 is LNHDA and CDR2 SQIVND (reference sequence). This CDR3 is CASSPSSYEQYF. CDR3 nucleotides: TGTGCCAGTAGTCCGAGCTCCTACGAGCAGTACTTC.

This clone appeared a few times. The rearrangement joins TRBV11-3 to TRBJ2-3; D unclear. The V gene's germline CDR1 is SGHNT and CDR2 YENEEA. This CDR3 is built from 11 residues. V was clipped by 4 bases and J by 6 bases, with 5 bases between them. The CDR3 bases are TGTGCCAGCAGCTCTAGGGATACGCAGTATTTT. It yields the protein CASSSRDTQYF.

The chain combines TRBV29-1 with TRBJ1-5; D unresolved. The V end lost 4 bases, the J end lost 6 bases, and 13 bases lay between the germline ends. The germline V gene encodes CDR1 SQVTM and CDR2 ANQGSEA. The CDR3 is 13 residues long. CDR3 sequence (DNA): TGCAGCGTTGGGGGTGGAGGCGGTCAGCCCCAGCATTTT. It specifies CSVGGGGGQPQHF. The full variable domain, with the rest looked up from reference TRBV29-1 and TRBJ1-5, is SAVISQKPSRDICQRGTSLTIQCQVDSQVTMMFWYRQQPGQSLTLIATANQGSEATYESGFVIDKFPISRPNLTFSTLTVSNMSPEDSSIYLCSVGGGGGQPQHFGDGTRLSIL.

This clone was detected a few times. This chain connects TRBV4-1 to TRBJ1-1; tentatively, D is TRBD1 (6 bases). Germline V gene data show CDR1 as MGHRA and CDR2 as YSYEKL. This CDR3 has 15 residues. V was trimmed by 0 bases and J by 5 bases, leaving 13 bases between them. CDR3 DNA: TGCGCCAGCAGCCAAGAACTGAGTAGGGGGACTGAAGCTTTCTTT. The encoded protein is CASSQELSRGTEAFF.